Each of the 2 T cell receptor beta chains below was sequenced from the same sample in a study of cytotoxic CD8 clonotypes in ibrutinib-treated CLL. The table came from immunoSEQ multiplex PCR; TCRdb's copy has only in-frame clones and leaves some out. The table includes 250,000 to 350,000 clones, roughly four fifths detected once. The sample consisted of PBMCs, taken at disease progression, from a patient treated with ibrutinib. All receptors derive from a human donor with chronic lymphocytic leukemia.

The V call is TRBV7-9, the J call TRBJ2-7; a weak D match, TRBD1 (5 bases). The CDR3 totals 15 residues. The ends were cut back, 1 base at V and 1 base at J, with 11 bases in the middle. Germline lookup yields CDR1 SEHNR and CDR2 FQNEAQ (reference sequence). CDR3 coding DNA: TGTGCCAGCAGCTTAGTGGGGCGTAGGTCCTACGAGCAGTACTTC. Translated: CASSLVGRRSYEQYF.

This clone was seen ten or more times. The chain couples TRBV9 to TRBJ2-2; D gene unclear. The CDR3 extends over 13 amino acids. V was shortened by 5 bases and J by 4 bases, with 9 bases between the two germline ends. Germline assignment: CDR1 SGDLS and CDR2 YYNGEE. Here the CDR3 reads CASSLDLTGELFF. In nucleotides, the CDR3 is TGTGCCAGCAGTCTCGACCTCACCGGGGAGCTGTTTTTT.